Below, 11 T cell receptor beta chains from the same sample are listed, as sequenced in a study of cytomegalovirus exposure and HLA in healthy donors. PCR primers comprised 60 Vbeta and 13 Jbeta primers. TCRdb keeps only in-frame clones here, not all; method: immunoSEQ multiplex PCR. The data contain about 110,000 clones, 82% of them seen just once; the ten biggest clones take up roughly a fifth. The sequencing input was PBMCs. Receptor source: a man aged 30 to 39 in good health and CMV-seropositive.

This chain connects TRBV27 to TRBJ2-7, with a possible D match to TRBD2 (5 bases). Germline values: CDR1 MNHEY, CDR2 SMNVEV (reference sequence). The length of the CDR3 is 13 residues. V gave up 5 bases and J gave up 4 bases, with 12 bases separating them. The CDR3 DNA follows: TGTGCCAGCAGTCTAGCCAGAACTTACGAGCAGTACTTC. Protein: CASSLARTYEQYF.

The gene calls are TRBV5-4 and TRBJ2-5; tentative D call: TRBD1 (5 bases). The germline V and J ends were trimmed by 5 bases and 3 bases, with 17 bases remaining between them. The CDR3 consists of 15 residues. The V gene's germline CDR1 is SGHNT and CDR2 YYREEE (reference sequence). DNA of the CDR3: TGTGCCAGCAGGTCTAGACAGAATTTTAAAGAGACCCAGTACTTC. Residues: CASRSRQNFKETQYF.

The V gene is TRBV5-4, the J gene TRBJ2-5; D call uncertain. This CDR3 region has 12 residues. CDR1 and CDR2 (germline): SGHNT, YYREEE (reference sequence). The ends were cut back, 2 bases at V and 2 bases at J, with 4 bases in the middle. The DNA of the CDR3 is TGTGCCAGCAGCTTCCCACAAGAGACCCAGTACTTC. Protein: CASSFPQETQYF.

V and J are TRBV7-9 and TRBJ2-5, with a tentative D call TRBD2 (6 bases). Trimming pared 0 bases from V and 3 bases from J, leaving 8 bases between. CDR3 length equals 14 residues. In germline, CDR1 is SEHNR, CDR2 FQNEAQ (reference sequence). The CDR3, as DNA: TGTGCCAGCAGCTTAGCAGGAGGGAAAGAGACCCAGTACTTC. It is translated as CASSLAGGKETQYF. The full variable domain, with the rest looked up from reference TRBV7-9 and TRBJ2-5, is DTGVSQNPRHKITKRGQNVTFRCDPISEHNRLYWYRQTLGQGPEFLTYFQNEAQLEKSRLLSDRFSAERPKGSFSTLEIQRTEQGDSAMYLCASSLAGGKETQYFGPGTRLLVL.

The V and J genes are TRBV6-5 and TRBJ1-2; TRBD1 is a possible D gene (6 bases). The CDR3 has 13 residues. Germline-derived CDR1 and CDR2 are MNHEY and SVGAGI. Trimming took off 6 bases at V and 5 bases at J, with 13 bases between the two ends. The CDR3 loop is CASRQGLGYGYTF. The DNA of the CDR3 is TGTGCCAGCAGACAGGGCCTGGGGTATGGCTACACCTTC.

The chain carries TRBV30 and TRBJ2-3; TRBD2 matches at 7 bases. The CDR3 runs 15 residues. J was trimmed by 0 bases and V by 6 bases; bases with no gene match: 9. The germline V gene encodes CDR1 GTSNPN and CDR2 SVGIG (reference sequence). The CDR3 reads CACPTPSGSTDTQYF. The DNA for the CDR3 is TGTGCCTGCCCGACACCTAGCGGAAGCACAGATACGCAGTATTTT.

The rearrangement joins TRBV10-2 to TRBJ1-1; D might be TRBD1 (6 bases). CDR3 size: 12 residues. Trimming shortened V by 6 bases and J by 8 bases, and 13 bases separated the two germline ends. Germline lookup yields CDR1 WSHSY and CDR2 SAAADI. Written as DNA, the CDR3 is TGCGCCAGCAGACAGGGCCCCGACGAAGCTTTCTTT. Protein sequence: CASRQGPDEAFF.

V and J are TRBV28 and TRBJ1-5; possibly TRBD1 for D (5 bases). This CDR3 comprises 15 residues. From germline, CDR1 is MDHEN and CDR2 SYDVKM. V was pared by 6 bases and J by 4 bases, with 16 bases between. CDR3 residues: CASSTGLSANQPQHF. The CDR3 bases are TGTGCCAGCAGCACGGGACTCTCGGCGAATCAGCCCCAGCATTTT.

The chain combines TRBV28 with TRBJ1-6; no firm D call. The V end was cut by 2 bases, the J end by 13 bases, with 9 bases between. Per germline, CDR1 MDHEN and CDR2 SYDVKM. The CDR3 spans 12 residues. CDR3 sequence reads: CASSLVSQPLHF. The CDR3, as DNA: TGTGCCAGCAGTTTAGTCTCGCAGCCCCTCCACTTT.

This clone was seen once. The J gene is TRBJ1-2, the V gene TRBV13; 7 bases agree with TRBD1. After removal of 5 bases from V and 0 bases from J, the junction contained 9 bases not matched to a gene. CDR1 is PRHDT, CDR2 FYEKMQ, per germline (reference sequence). This CDR3 has 16 residues. CDR3 region: CASSIHTGEANYGYTF. The CDR3 nucleotides are TGTGCCAGCAGCATCCATACAGGGGAAGCTAACTATGGCTACACCTTC.

J is TRBJ2-3 and V is TRBV23-1, with 7 nucleotides matching TRBD1. TRBV23-1 counts as an open reading frame of uncertain function. This CDR3 is built from 17 residues. J lost 0 bases, V lost 0 bases, and 6 bases had no gene match. CDR3 amino acids: CASSQSGGRDSTDTQYF. CDR3 in DNA: TGCGCCAGCAGTCAATCAGGGGGCCGGGACAGCACAGATACGCAGTATTTT.